Below, 21 T cell receptor beta chains from the same sample are listed, as sequenced in a study of CDR3 diversity in severe acne. TCRdb re-derived calls from the PCR reads in MiXCR, one entry per CDR3 protein. The sample holds some 85,000 distinct CDR3 sequences, around 50% seen once. The sequenced material came from blood. Receptors were obtained from a male donor with severe acne vulgaris.

By share, this clonotype ranks as medium-sized. The chain recombines TRBV10-3 with TRBJ1-4; 7 nucleotides agree with TRBD1. Germline values: CDR1 ENHRY, CDR2 SYGVKD. J lost 2 bases, V lost 6 bases, and 0 bases had no gene match. The CDR3 runs to 13 residues. CDR3 loop: CAIRGQTNEKLFF. CDR3 sequence (DNA): TGTGCCATCAGGGGACAGACTAATGAAAAACTGTTTTTT.

A note on this clonotype: Just one base apart from a much larger clone, this may be a read error. The gene calls are TRBV7-6 and TRBJ1-1; 7 bases match TRBD1. In germline, CDR1 is SGHVS, CDR2 FNYEAQ. This CDR3 has 12 amino acids. The CDR3 sequence is CASAGGNTGAFF. The CDR3 DNA reads TGTGCCAGCGCAGGGGGGAACACTGGAGCTTTCTTT.

The rearrangement links TRBV5-1 to TRBJ1-5; no clear D gene. The CDR3 runs to 14 residues. With 4 bases removed from V and 14 bases from J, the gap between germline ends came to 22 bases. Germline CDR1 is SGHRS and CDR2 is YFSETQ. The CDR3 is CASSQGRARAYEHF. CDR3 DNA: TGCGCCAGCAGCCAAGGTCGGGCTAGGGCCTACGAGCATTTT.

This CDR3 reads CASSLSRILNTEAFF. The CDR3 DNA is TGTGCCAGCAGTTTATCCCGGATCCTGAACACTGAAGCTTTCTTT. The chain joins TRBV27 to TRBJ1-1; D gene unclear. CDR1 and CDR2 (germline): MNHEY, SMNVEV (reference sequence). The CDR3 contains 15 residues. The V end lost 0 bases, the J end lost 0 bases, and 8 bases lay between the germline ends.

Here the CDR3 DNA reads TGTGCCAGCAGTGGCCTCGGGCAGGGACCCTCCTACGAGCAGTACTTC. Translating it yields CASSGLGQGPSYEQYF. This chain uses TRBV25-1 with TRBJ2-7, with D tentatively TRBD1 or TRBD2 (5 bases each). Looked up from germline, CDR1 is MGHDK and CDR2 is SYGVNS. V gave up 4 bases and J gave up 0 bases, with 16 bases separating them. This CDR3 has 16 residues.

Many counts were recorded for this clonotype. The rearrangement joins TRBV25-1 to TRBJ1-2, with D unresolved. With 1 base removed from V and 4 bases from J, the gap between germline ends came to 10 bases. The CDR3 contains 14 residues. Germline V gene lookup returns CDR1 MGHDK and CDR2 SYGVNS. The CDR3 DNA sequence: TGTGCCAGCAGTGAATCTGTAGACCTCTATGGCTACACCTTC. Its protein product is CASSESVDLYGYTF.

This clonotype was found many times. The V call is TRBV7-2, the J call TRBJ2-2, with 9 nucleotides matching TRBD2. This CDR3 is 15 amino acids long. With 6 bases clipped from V and 7 bases from J, the junction kept 9 bases outside the gene matches. CDR1 is SGHTA, CDR2 FQGNSA, per germline. The CDR3, as DNA: TGTGCCAGCAGGACGGGACTAGCTAAGGGCGGGGAGCTGTTTTTT. This translates into CASRTGLAKGGELFF.

The chain links TRBV2 to TRBJ2-3, with 9 bases aligning to TRBD2. The trim removed 4 bases at V and 3 bases at J, leaving 5 bases unmatched. The CDR3 contains 15 residues. Germline CDR1 reads SNHLY; CDR2 reads FYNNEI. DNA for the CDR3: TGTGCCAGCAGTGTGGCGGGAGGGTTGACAGATACGCAGTATTTT. Protein product: CASSVAGGLTDTQYF.

This clonotype has a count of ten or more. The CDR3 bases are TGTGCCAGCAGCTCCTACTGGTATTCCTACAATGAGCAGTTCTTC. It codes for CASSSYWYSYNEQFF. The rearrangement links TRBV7-8 to TRBJ2-1; D is ambiguous. The CDR3 spans 15 residues. Germline V gene lookup returns CDR1 SGHVS and CDR2 FQNEAQ. V was cut by 4 bases and J by 1 base, with 11 bases left in between.

The chain couples TRBV7-9 to TRBJ2-6; D is tentatively TRBD1 or TRBD2 (5 bases each). Germline CDR1 and CDR2: SEHNR and FQNEAQ (reference sequence). Deletions cut 5 bases from V and 0 bases from J, with 14 bases between. The CDR3 extends over 17 amino acids. Here the CDR3 reads CASSPLGTGSGANVLTF. CDR3 DNA: TGTGCCAGCAGCCCCCTCGGGACGGGCTCTGGGGCCAACGTCCTGACTTTC.

This clonotype was seen only a few times. The chain couples TRBV29-1 to TRBJ2-5, with TRBD1 matching 9 bases. Germline CDR1 is SQVTM and CDR2 is ANQGSEA. After removal of 6 bases from V and 0 bases from J, the junction contained 2 bases not matched to a gene. CDR3 length: 13 residues. CDR3 sequence: CSVDRGYQETQYF. The DNA of the CDR3 is TGCAGCGTAGACAGGGGGTACCAAGAGACCCAGTACTTC.

This sequence joins TRBV28 and TRBJ2-5; TRBD2 agrees at 14 bases. The CDR3 contains 19 residues. Germline V gene data show CDR1 as MDHEN and CDR2 as SYDVKM. Trimming at V came to 5 bases and at J to 2 bases, leaving 13 bases not matched to a gene. The CDR3 here is CASSIPSGTSGSEQETQYF. In DNA, the CDR3 is TGTGCCAGCAGTATTCCATCCGGGACTAGCGGGAGTGAGCAAGAGACCCAGTACTTC.

The rearrangement uses TRBV29-1 and TRBJ2-7, with 8 bases aligning to TRBD1. This CDR3 has 12 amino acids. J lost 5 bases, V lost 6 bases, and 6 bases had no gene match. Germline CDR1 reads SQVTM; CDR2 reads ANQGSEA. CDR3 nucleotide sequence: TGCAGCGTCCGACAGGGGCACAACGAGCAGTACTTC. As protein: CSVRQGHNEQYF.

This rearrangement joins TRBV11-2 to TRBJ1-4; 7 positions agree with TRBD1. This CDR3 spans 15 amino acids. Germline trimming cut 4 bases from V and 6 bases from J; bases unmatched to any gene: 8. Germline loops: CDR1 SGHAT, CDR2 FQNNGV. DNA for the CDR3: TGTGCCAGCAGCTCAAACAGGGGCGCGGATGAAAAACTGTTTTTT. As protein: CASSSNRGADEKLFF.

This chain connects TRBV28 to TRBJ1-4, with unresolved D. V lost 0 bases and J 0 bases, leaving 5 bases between the germline ends. In germline, CDR1 is MDHEN, CDR2 SYDVKM. The CDR3 sequence is 15 residues long. The CDR3 DNA follows: TGTGCCAGCAGTTTATGGAGGGCAACTAATGAAAAACTGTTTTTT. Translation: CASSLWRATNEKLFF.

The chain links TRBV9 to TRBJ2-2, with D possibly being TRBD1 (6 bases). V gave up 4 bases and J gave up 5 bases, with 39 bases separating them. The germline V gene encodes CDR1 SGDLS and CDR2 YYNGEE. This CDR3 comprises 23 residues. The CDR3 loop reads CASSTPKIGQLPNRGPITGELFF. CDR3 sequence (DNA): TGTGCCAGCAGCACACCTAAAATTGGACAGCTCCCTAACCGAGGCCCGATAACCGGGGAGCTGTTTTTT. Together with reference TRBV9 and TRBJ2-2, the CDR3 gives the full variable domain: DSGVTQTPKHLITATGQRVTLRCSPRSGDLSVYWYQQSLDQGLQFLIQYYNGEERAKGNILERFSAQQFPDLHSELNLSSLELGDSALYFCASSTPKIGQLPNRGPITGELFFGEGSRLTVL.

This chain connects TRBV19 to TRBJ1-2; 7 nucleotides match TRBD1. J lost 9 bases, V lost 5 bases, and 12 bases had no gene match. The CDR3 is 14 residues long. From germline, CDR1 is LNHDA and CDR2 SQIVND (reference sequence). CDR3 nucleotide sequence: TGTGCCAGTAGTGCCCCTGGGGAGGGGGCGAGCTACACCTTC. Its translation: CASSAPGEGASYTF. Full variable domain (rest looked up from reference TRBV19 and TRBJ1-2): DGGITQSPKYLFRKEGQNVTLSCEQNLNHDAMYWYRQDPGQGLRLIYYSQIVNDFQKGDIAEGYSVSREKKESFPLTVTSAQKNPTAFYLCASSAPGEGASYTFGSGTRLTVV.

V gene TRBV12-3 or TRBV12-4 combines with J gene TRBJ2-7; D is ambiguous. The CDR3 is made up of 12 amino acids. Deletions cut 5 bases from V and 5 bases from J, with 10 bases between. CDR3 DNA sequence: TGTGCCAGCAGTGAAAACAACGACGAGCAGTACTTC. Translated: CASSENNDEQYF.

The V and J genes are TRBV6-2 or TRBV6-3 and TRBJ1-1; TRBD1 aligns across 8 bases. V lost 10 bases, J lost 5 bases, and 15 bases stayed unmatched. The CDR3 is 15 residues long. Looked up from germline, CDR1 is MNHEY and CDR2 is SVGEGT. The CDR3 loop is CAIRANQGARTEAFF. CDR3 DNA: TGTGCCATCAGGGCTAACCAGGGGGCAAGGACTGAAGCTTTCTTT.

This clonotype showed up many times. V usage is TRBV29-1 and J usage is TRBJ2-1; 12 positions agree with TRBD2. Germline loops: CDR1 SQVTM, CDR2 ANQGSEA. The CDR3 runs 15 residues. Trimming at V came to 5 bases and at J to 7 bases, leaving 9 bases not matched to a gene. CDR3: CSVLPTSGRNNEQFF. In DNA form, the CDR3 reads TGCAGCGTTTTGCCAACTAGCGGGAGGAATAATGAGCAGTTCTTC.

In the case of this clonotype: The conserved closing phenylalanine or tryptophan is absent in this CDR3, likely reflecting a read error. V and J are TRBV29-1 and TRBJ2-5, with D perhaps assigned TRBD1 or TRBD2 (5 bases each). This CDR3 is 13 amino acids long. In germline, CDR1 is SQVTM, CDR2 ANQGSEA. The CDR3 region is CSVAGRPKEAQYL. CDR3 bases: TGCAGCGTTGCGGGACGGCCAAAAGAGGCCCAGTACCTC.